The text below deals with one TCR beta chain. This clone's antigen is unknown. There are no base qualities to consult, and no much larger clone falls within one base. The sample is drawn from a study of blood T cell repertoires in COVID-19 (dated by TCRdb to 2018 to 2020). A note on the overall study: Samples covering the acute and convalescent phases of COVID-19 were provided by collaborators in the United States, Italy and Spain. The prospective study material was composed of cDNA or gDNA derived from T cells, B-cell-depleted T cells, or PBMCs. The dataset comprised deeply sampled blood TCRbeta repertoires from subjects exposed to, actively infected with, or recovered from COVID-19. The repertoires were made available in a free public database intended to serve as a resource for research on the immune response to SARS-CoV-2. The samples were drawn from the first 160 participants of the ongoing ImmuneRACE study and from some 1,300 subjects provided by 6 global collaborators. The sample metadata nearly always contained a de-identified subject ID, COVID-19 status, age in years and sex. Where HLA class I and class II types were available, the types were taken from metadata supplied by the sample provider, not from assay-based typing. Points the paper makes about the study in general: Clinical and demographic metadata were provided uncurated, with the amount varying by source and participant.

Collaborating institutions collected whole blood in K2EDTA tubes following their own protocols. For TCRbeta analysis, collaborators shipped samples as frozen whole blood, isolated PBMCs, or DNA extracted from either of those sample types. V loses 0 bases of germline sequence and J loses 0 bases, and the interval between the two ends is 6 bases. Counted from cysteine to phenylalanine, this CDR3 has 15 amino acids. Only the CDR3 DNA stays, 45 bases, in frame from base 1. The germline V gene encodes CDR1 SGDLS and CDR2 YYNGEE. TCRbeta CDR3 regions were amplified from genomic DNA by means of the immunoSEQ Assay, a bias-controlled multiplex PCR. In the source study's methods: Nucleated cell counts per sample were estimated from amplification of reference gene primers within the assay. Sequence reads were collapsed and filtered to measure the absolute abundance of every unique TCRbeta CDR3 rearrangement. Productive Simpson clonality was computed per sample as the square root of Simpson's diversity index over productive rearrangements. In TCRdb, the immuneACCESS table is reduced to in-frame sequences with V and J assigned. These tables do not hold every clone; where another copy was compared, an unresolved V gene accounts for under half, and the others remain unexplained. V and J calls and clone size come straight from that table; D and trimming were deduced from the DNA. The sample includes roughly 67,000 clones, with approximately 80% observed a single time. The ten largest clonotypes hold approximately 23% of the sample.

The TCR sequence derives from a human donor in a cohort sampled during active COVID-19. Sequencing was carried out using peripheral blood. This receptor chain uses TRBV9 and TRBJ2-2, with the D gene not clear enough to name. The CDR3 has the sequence CASSVGSPNTGELFF. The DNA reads TGTGCCAGCAGCGTAGGGAGCCCGAACACCGGGGAGCTGTTTTTT.